Included here is one TCR beta chain sequence, with context. These data originate in a study of blood T cell repertoires in COVID-19. Study-level information: T cells, B-cell-depleted T cells, or PBMCs supplied cDNA or gDNA.

Original processing methods: Estimates of nucleated cell counts were drawn from the amplification of reference gene primers. Generated by immunoSEQ multiplex PCR, the TCRdb table keeps only in-frame clones and is missing some. Clonal size and the V and J genes are those of that table, whereas D and trimming came from the DNA. The sample has around 200,000 clones, 75% to 90% seen once. The germline CDR1 and CDR2 sequences are GTSNPN and SVGIG (reference sequence). The junction had 13 bases not matched to a gene; V was cut back by 2 bases and J by 7 bases. The CDR3 spans 16 residues. V is TRBV30 and J is TRBJ2-1; 8 bases agree with TRBD2. The sample taken for sequencing was PBMCs or T cells enriched from blood (not recorded which). The source of this sequence is a woman aged 40 to 50 with acute COVID-19. Here the CDR3 DNA reads TGTGCCTGGAGTAATGCAGGGGCGGGGGGAAGGAATGAGCAGTTCTTC. Translation: CAWSNAGAGGRNEQFF.